This TCR beta chain comes out of a study of cytomegalovirus exposure and HLA in healthy donors. Overall study findings and caveats: More clonal expansion characterized HLA-associated TCR beta chains than equally common others in a later analysis. The HLA-A and HLA-B alleles of most subjects were reportedly predicted accurately from TCR beta sequences. Among the CMV-associated chains, three were confirmed in vitro as specific for CMV antigens.

A word on this clone: Its antigen is not identified.

V dropped 9 bases and J dropped 5 bases, with 16 bases sitting between them. The CDR3 loop spans 13 amino acids. CDR1 and CDR2 from the germline V gene are MDHEN and SYDVKM. The PCR contained 60 Vbeta and 13 Jbeta primers. Generated by immunoSEQ multiplex PCR, the TCRdb table keeps only in-frame clones and is missing some. The sample contains some 70,000 clones, less than 70% of which appear only once. This sequence joins TRBV28 and TRBJ1-2; no clear D. Sequencing was carried out using PBMCs. This clonotype was obtained from a woman aged 45 to 65 in good health and CMV-seronegative. CDR3 coding DNA: TGTGCCAGGGGGTTCCGGAGGAGGTATGGCTACACCTTC. Its translation: CARGFRRRYGYTF.